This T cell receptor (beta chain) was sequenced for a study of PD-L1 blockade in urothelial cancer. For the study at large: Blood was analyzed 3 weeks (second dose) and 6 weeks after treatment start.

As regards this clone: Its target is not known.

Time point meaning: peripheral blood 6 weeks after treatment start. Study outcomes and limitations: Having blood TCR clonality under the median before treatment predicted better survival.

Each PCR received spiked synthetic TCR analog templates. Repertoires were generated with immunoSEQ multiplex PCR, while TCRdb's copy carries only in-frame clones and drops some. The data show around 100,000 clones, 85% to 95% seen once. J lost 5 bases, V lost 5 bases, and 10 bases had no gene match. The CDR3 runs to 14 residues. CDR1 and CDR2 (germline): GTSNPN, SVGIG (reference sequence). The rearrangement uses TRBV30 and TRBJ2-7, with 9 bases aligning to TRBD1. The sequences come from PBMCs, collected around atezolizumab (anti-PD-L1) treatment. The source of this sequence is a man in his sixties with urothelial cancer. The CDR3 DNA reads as TGTGCCTGGCAAACAGGGGGCAATCGGAACGAGCAGTACTTC. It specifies CAWQTGGNRNEQYF.